Included here is one T cell receptor (beta chain) sequence, with context. The data belong to a study of blood T cell repertoires in COVID-19. Only in-frame clones appear in the TCRdb table, and some are missing; sequencing was by immunoSEQ multiplex PCR. Of a few hundred thousand clones in the sample, roughly 86% were seen once. V shed 6 bases, J shed 8 bases, and the junction held 5 bases outside the gene matches. The CDR3 is 12 residues long. Germline assignment: CDR1 LNHDA and CDR2 SQIVND (reference sequence). The receptor was derived from a woman aged 25 to 45 with COVID-19, enrolled during active disease. This chain connects TRBV19 to TRBJ1-2; TRBD1 matches at 8 bases. Material for sequencing was peripheral blood. CDR3 protein: CASSRQGNGYTF. The CDR3 nucleotides read TGTGCCAGTAGCAGACAGGGGAACGGCTACACCTTC.